This T cell receptor beta chain was recorded in a study of T cell responses to AZD1222 COVID-19 vaccine (dated by TCRdb to about 2021). Describing the broader study: TCR sequencing was performed for fewer than 250 trial participants, of whom some 200 were given two doses of AZD1222 and around 25 were given two doses of MenACWY control vaccine. Trial participants were enrolled by age into subgroups of 18-55, 56-69 and 70-plus years, and 148, 28 and 57 TCR-sequenced participants, respectively, were included in these subgroups.

This clone was counted once. Its antigen has not been determined. No base-level quality is on record; no much larger clone is a single base apart. Broader findings and caveats from the paper: The 56-69-year group was small, and its depth increase did not reach significance, likely because of low power. Conclusions about previously exposed vaccinees were limited because only six AZD1222 recipients were SARS-CoV-2 seropositive at baseline. Most participants were white British and females outnumbered males, and the authors suggested that clonal diversity may have been underestimated. Reportedly, almost half of the unique spike-specific TCRs recognized epitopes lying outside the regions that are mutated in the B.1.351 and B.1.1.7 variants. A significant rise in spike-specific TCR breadth and depth was observed after two AZD1222 doses relative to day 0 and relative to MenACWY recipients. The vaccine-associated CD4 TCRs covered the entire spike protein, and the dominant responses fell in regions 160-218 and 743-854. Because no day 14 peak-response samples were available, repertoires were characterized only after the peak T cell response.

In light of the paper, this sample's time point label describes: baseline before first vaccination. The sample's treatment or condition label, decoded: meningococcal conjugate vaccine given as trial control. Vaccinee samples were obtained from the UK trials COV001 and COV002, which included a single-blind randomized controlled phase 2/3 trial of AZD1222 (ChAdOx1 nCoV-19) in healthy adults. Trial participant PBMC samples were collected at day 0 and day 28 after the second dose for TCRbeta chain sequencing. From a lookup of the germline V gene, CDR1 and CDR2 are KGHSH and LQKENI. The CDR3, from cysteine to phenylalanine, totals 15 residues. Solely the CDR3 DNA is kept, with 45 bases framed from the first base. Trimming removed 1 base from V and 8 bases from J; the gene matches leave 7 bases unexplained. The CDR3 regions of human TCRbeta chains were subjected to immunosequencing. The study's own analysis went as follows. Repertoire TCRs were matched against a reference library of SARS-CoV-2-specific TCRs generated with the MIRA antigen-specificity platform. Breadth meant the fraction of unique TCRs that were SARS-CoV-2-associated, whereas depth meant the fraction of total T cells that were SARS-CoV-2-associated. Using the MIRA data, each spike-specific TCR was assigned both to the spike region to which the TCR was reactive and to a CD4 or CD8 class. Log10-transformed breadth and depth values were compared by one-way ANOVA with Sidak's multiple comparisons tests. The table comes from immuneACCESS by way of TCRdb, which keeps in-frame sequences with V and J called. Part of the clones is missing from these tables; in studies checked, under half for an unresolved V gene and the rest for unknown reasons. The DNA was the basis for D and trimming; V, J and clone size are from that table. The sample table holds about 93,000 clones, of which roughly 91% were seen once. The ten biggest clones cover about 2.7% of the sample.

The sequences come from peripheral blood, collected on day 0 of MenACWY control vaccination. The TCR was taken from an adult in good health. The rearrangement combines TRBV18 with TRBJ1-4, with TRBD1 identical over 7 junction bases. The CDR3 is CASSPQQGVVEKLFF. The sequenced DNA is TGTGCCAGCTCACCACAGCAGGGGGTTGTCGAAAAACTGTTTTTT.